Below are 2 T cell receptor beta chains sequenced from a single sample in a study of cytomegalovirus exposure and HLA in healthy donors (TCRdb year 2017). Libraries came from the immunoSEQ multiplex PCR assay. The multiplex PCR relied on a mix of 60 forward primers for TCR Vbeta segments and 13 reverse primers for TCR Jbeta segments. TCRdb obtained this table from immuneACCESS and retained in-frame rearrangements with V and J assigned. These tables miss some clones; where compared with another copy, unresolved V genes account for less than half of the shortfall, and the remainder is unexplained. Here the sample has 200,000 to 250,000 clones; about 85% occur a single time. 1% to 1.5% of the sample is held by the ten biggest clonotypes. Sample: PBMCs. These receptor sequences come from a human donor in good health.

The chain combines TRBV7-9 with TRBJ1-1; TRBD1 matches at 7 bases. J was trimmed by 3 bases and V by 2 bases; bases with no gene match: 0. Germline loops: CDR1 SEHNR, CDR2 FQNEAQ (reference sequence). The CDR3 length is 13 residues. CDR3 sequence: CASSLTGDTEAFF. The CDR3 bases are TGTGCCAGCAGCTTAACAGGGGACACTGAAGCTTTCTTT.

The chain uses TRBV4-3 and TRBJ2-7, with D possibly TRBD2 on 6 matching bases. Germline values: CDR1 LGHNA, CDR2 YSLEER. This CDR3 has 15 residues. Trimming cost V 1 base and J 3 bases, with 13 bases left between them. The CDR3 DNA reads TGCGCCAGCAGCCAAGCTGTCCTAGCGCACTACGAGCAGTACTTC. It codes for CASSQAVLAHYEQYF.